These 32 T cell receptor beta chains were sequenced from one sample in a study of CD8+CD57+ T cells in acquired aplastic anemia. Those patients picked for sequencing had displayed CD8+CD57+ cell expansion on flow cytometry. Researchers used genomic DNA as the template to profile TCR beta VDJ and CDR3. A single record per CDR3 protein comes from TCRdb applying MiXCR to the reads. Altogether around 120,000 distinct CDR3 sequences are present, approximately 40% being singletons, with the ten largest covering under 3%. The sequenced sample was sorted CD4+, CD8+, or CD8+CD57+ T cells (not recorded which) from PBMCs. The receptors here all came from a human donor with aplastic anemia.

This clonotype appeared many times. The chain is built from TRBV6-1 and TRBJ1-2, with 8 positions matching TRBD1. The germline CDR1 and CDR2 sequences are MNHNS and SASEGT. V was pared by 8 bases and J by 2 bases, with 4 bases of the junction left unmatched. The CDR3 totals 13 residues. CDR3 amino acids: CASGQGRNYGYTF. The DNA of the CDR3 is TGTGCCAGCGGACAGGGACGAAACTATGGCTACACCTTC.

This clonotype was counted ten times or more. V gene TRBV15 combines with J gene TRBJ2-1; 8 bases are shared with TRBD2. Per germline, CDR1 LNHNV and CDR2 YYDKDF (reference sequence). The V gene end was trimmed by 0 bases and the J gene end by 8 bases; junction bases not matched to a gene: 9. CDR3 size: 16 residues. The CDR3 DNA is TGTGCCACCAGCAGAGATAACGGGGGGGCCGGGGATGAGCAGTTCTTC. Protein: CATSRDNGGAGDEQFF.

This clonotype was found once. The chain is built from TRBV2 and TRBJ1-5; TRBD1 matches at 10 bases. The V segment lost 4 bases and the J segment 6 bases; nucleotides outside the gene matches: 6. Germline V gives CDR1 SNHLY, CDR2 FYNNEI. This CDR3 region has 15 residues. This CDR3 is CASSAAGQGGQPQHF. In DNA form, the CDR3 reads TGTGCCAGCAGTGCGGCAGGACAGGGGGGTCAGCCCCAGCATTTT.

V is TRBV25-1 and J is TRBJ2-3; 9 positions match TRBD2. The V gene's germline CDR1 is MGHDK and CDR2 SYGVNS. V was pared by 7 bases and J by 0 bases, with 14 bases of the junction left unmatched. The CDR3 totals 18 residues. The CDR3 here is CASTNWAGGRESTDTQYF. The CDR3 DNA reads TGTGCCAGCACAAATTGGGCGGGGGGGCGGGAAAGCACAGATACGCAGTATTTT.

This chain joins TRBV6-2 or TRBV6-3 and TRBJ1-1; the D gene is possibly TRBD1 (5 bases). Trimming pared 0 bases from V and 0 bases from J, leaving 11 bases between. This CDR3 has 16 residues. Germline V CDR1 and CDR2: MNHEY, SVGEGT. The CDR3 loop reads CASSYSPDSMNTEAFF. CDR3 bases: TGTGCCAGCAGTTACTCTCCCGACAGCATGAACACTGAAGCTTTCTTT.

This clonotype was detected many times. V and J are TRBV11-1 and TRBJ1-2, with 9 bases identical to TRBD1. CDR1 is SGHAT, CDR2 FQDESV, per germline (reference sequence). This CDR3 has 14 amino acids. J was trimmed by 3 bases and V by 5 bases; bases with no gene match: 4. The CDR3 region has the DNA TGTGCCAGCAGCCCGGGACAGGGACACTATGGCTACACCTTC. It specifies CASSPGQGHYGYTF.

This clonotype was counted at least ten times. A much larger clone lies a single base off, so this may be a read error. This sequence joins TRBV7-2 and TRBJ1-6, with a tentative D call TRBD1 (5 bases). The length of the CDR3 is 12 residues. Germline CDR1 and CDR2: SGHTA and FQGNSA. The CDR3 DNA is TGTGCCACTTGGGACTATAGTTCACCCCTCCACTTT. As protein: CATWDYSSPLHF.

This clonotype was seen a handful of times. Since a much larger clone is just one base distant, this may be a read error. The V gene is TRBV6-6, the J gene TRBJ2-1, with D perhaps matching TRBD1 or TRBD2 (5 bases each). From germline, CDR1 is MNHNY and CDR2 SVGAGI (reference sequence). The length of the CDR3 is 13 residues. Trimming stripped 4 bases from V and 6 bases from J, with 10 bases between. The CDR3 DNA is TGTGCCAGCAGTTGCTCGGGGCGCAATGAGCAGTTCTTC. It encodes CASSCSGRNEQFF.

This clonotype was seen many times. The chain joins TRBV15 to TRBJ1-2; tentative D call: TRBD1 (5 bases). Germline V lookup: CDR1 LNHNV, CDR2 YYDKDF (reference sequence). V lost 0 bases to trimming and J lost 7 bases, with 6 bases between them. This CDR3 comprises 12 residues. As DNA, the CDR3 is TGTGCCACCAGCAGAGATCAGGGTGGCTACACCTTC. Its protein product is CATSRDQGGYTF.

A remark on this clonotype: At one end, the junction sequence differs from germline, possibly due to a read error. The chain joins TRBV20-1 to TRBJ1-1; D unclear. CDR1 is DFQATT, CDR2 SNEGSKA, per germline (reference sequence). This CDR3 is 14 amino acids long. This CDR3 reads CSATLGGTDTEAFF. Written as DNA, the CDR3 is TGCAGCGCTACCCTAGGTGGCACTGACACTGAAGCTTTCTTT.

This clonotype is termed medium-sized. The chain employs TRBV12-3 or TRBV12-4 and TRBJ1-6; D perhaps matches TRBD1 (5 bases). Trimming took 3 bases from V and 10 from J, leaving 16 bases between them. This CDR3 is 15 amino acids long. In nucleotides, the CDR3 is TGTGCCAGCAGTTTTAGTTTAGGGGTGGGATCACCCCTCCACTTT. This gives the protein CASSFSLGVGSPLHF.

With regard to this clonotype: A single base separates this from a much larger clone, so it may be a read error. This is likely a read error, given that the CDR3 carries no conserved phenylalanine or tryptophan at its end. This chain connects TRBV14 to TRBJ2-5; D is unresolved. There are 13 residues in the CDR3. Germline loops: CDR1 SGHDN, CDR2 FVKESK. V dropped 2 bases and J dropped 3 bases, with 7 bases sitting between them. CDR3 sequence: CASSQSRKETQYL. The CDR3, as DNA: TGTGCCAGCAGCCAATCCAGGAAAGAGACCCAGTACCTC.

The chain couples TRBV19 to TRBJ2-3, with TRBD2 matching over 14 bases. Per germline, CDR1 LNHDA and CDR2 SQIVND (reference sequence). With V trimmed by 6 bases and J by 2 bases, 4 bases remained unmatched. The CDR3 is made up of 16 amino acids. In DNA, the CDR3 is TGTGCCAGTAGACCGGGACTAGCGGGGGCCACAGATACGCAGTATTTT. Amino acids: CASRPGLAGATDTQYF.

The chain recombines TRBV9 with TRBJ2-5, with D unclear. Trimming removed 0 bases at V and 4 bases at J, with 7 bases between. CDR1 is SGDLS and CDR2 is YYNGEE in the germline V gene. There are 13 residues in the CDR3. The CDR3 loop reads CASSVDERETQYF. The CDR3 DNA follows: TGTGCCAGCAGCGTAGACGAACGAGAGACCCAGTACTTC.

This clonotype was seen ten or more times. This chain connects TRBV10-3 to TRBJ1-2, with D perhaps TRBD1 (6 bases). The CDR3 spans 14 residues. In germline, CDR1 is ENHRY, CDR2 SYGVKD. V lost 6 bases and J lost 4, with 15 bases in between. CDR3 region: CAISRQADIYGYTF. DNA for the CDR3: TGTGCCATCAGCAGACAGGCCGATATCTATGGCTACACCTTC.

The table lists this clonotype with many counts. The DNA for the CDR3 is TGCAGTGCTCTAATAGGCGGGGGGGCCCGGGAGCAGTACTTC. Amino acid sequence: CSALIGGGAREQYF. J is TRBJ2-7 and V is TRBV20-1; 9 bases agree with TRBD2. The germline gives CDR1 DFQATT, CDR2 SNEGSKA (reference sequence). This CDR3 region has 14 residues. The J segment lost 7 bases and the V segment lost 5 bases, leaving 12 bases of the junction unmatched.

The CDR3 nucleotides are TGTGCCAGCAAGGGAAGCAATCAGCCCCAGCATTTT. It codes for CASKGSNQPQHF. The chain couples TRBV7-2 to TRBJ1-5; D gene ambiguous. V dropped 7 bases and J dropped 1 base, with 5 bases sitting between them. Germline CDR1 and CDR2: SGHTA and FQGNSA. This CDR3 has 12 amino acids. The entire variable domain, with the rest obtained from reference TRBV7-2 and TRBJ1-5, is as follows: GAGVSQSPSNKVTEKGKDVELRCDPISGHTALYWYRQSLGQGLEFLIYFQGNSAPDKSGLPSDRFSAERTGGSVSTLTIQRTQQEDSAVYLCASKGSNQPQHFGDGTRLSIL.

The chain employs TRBV29-1 and TRBJ2-1, with D hard to call. Germline V gene sequence: CDR1 SQVTM, CDR2 ANQGSEA. CDR3 length: 13 amino acids. V lost 6 bases and J 0 bases, leaving 9 bases between the germline ends. This CDR3 reads CSVDFRSYNEQFF. CDR3 DNA sequence: TGCAGCGTCGACTTCCGCTCCTACAATGAGCAGTTCTTC.

The rearrangement links TRBV7-3 to TRBJ1-1; TRBD1 might be the D (5 bases). The V end lost 6 bases, the J end lost 3 bases, and 14 bases lay between the germline ends. CDR3 length: 14 residues. CDR1 and CDR2 (germline): SGHTA, FQGTGA. The CDR3 bases are TGTGCCAGCAGTCGCCCGGGGCGCCACACTGAAGCTTTCTTT. Encoded protein: CASSRPGRHTEAFF.

To note about this clonotype: Germline is not matched at one junction end, which may reflect a read error. The chain uses TRBV10-3 and TRBJ2-7; 7 bases agree with TRBD2. There are 11 residues in the CDR3. Per germline, CDR1 ENHRY and CDR2 SYGVKD. CDR3 coding DNA: TGTGCCATCAGCAGGGACTACGAGCGGTACTTC. Translated, it gives CAISRDYERYF.

In its sample, this clonotype was seen many times. This rearrangement joins TRBV15 to TRBJ2-5; no clear D. The CDR3 is made up of 13 amino acids. Germline CDR1 and CDR2: LNHNV and YYDKDF (reference sequence). V was pared by 5 bases and J by 9 bases, with 16 bases between. CDR3 nucleotides: TGTGCCACCAGCGCCGGTCCCTCCCCGTCCCAGTACTTC. Encoded protein: CATSAGPSPSQYF.

The chain joins TRBV10-3 to TRBJ1-5; the match to TRBD1 covers 9 bases. V lost 10 bases to trimming and J lost 4 bases; unmatched junction nucleotides: 17. In germline, CDR1 is ENHRY, CDR2 SYGVKD. CDR3 length equals 17 residues. The DNA for the CDR3 is TGTGCCACTCCTATCCGGGACAGGGACATCGAGAATCAGCCCCAGCATTTT. Translation: CATPIRDRDIENQPQHF.

Only a few counts were recorded for this clonotype. A much larger clone sits a single nucleotide away, making a read error possible. The gene calls are TRBV6-1 and TRBJ1-6, with TRBD1 identical over 9 bases. The CDR3 runs 17 residues. J gave up 11 bases and V 6 bases, and 17 bases lay outside the gene matches. CDR1 is MNHNS, CDR2 SASEGT, per germline. CDR3 amino acids: CASRPLPPGTGNPPLHF. DNA for the CDR3: TGTGCCAGCAGGCCTCTACCGCCCGGGACAGGGAATCCACCCCTCCACTTT.

This clonotype was detected ten times or more. This chain joins TRBV29-1 and TRBJ1-6; 9 bases agree with TRBD1. The germline gives CDR1 SQVTM, CDR2 ANQGSEA. This CDR3 spans 13 amino acids. With 6 bases clipped from V and 5 bases from J, the junction kept 2 bases outside the gene matches. CDR3 bases: TGCAGCGTCCGACAGGGGGATAATTCACCCCTCCACTTT. It specifies CSVRQGDNSPLHF.

This clonotype has ten or more counts. The V gene is TRBV5-1, the J gene TRBJ2-7; D assignment may be TRBD1 or TRBD2 (5 bases each). The CDR3 is 15 amino acids. Per the germline V gene, CDR1 is SGHRS and CDR2 is YFSETQ. V lost 5 bases to trimming and J lost 5 bases, with 20 bases between them. DNA for the CDR3: TGCGCCAGCAGTCGGACCGGGGACCGGGCCGACGAGCAGTACTTC. This codes for CASSRTGDRADEQYF.

This clonotype occurred many times. V usage is TRBV2 and J usage is TRBJ1-1; D ambiguous. Germline CDR1 reads SNHLY; CDR2 reads FYNNEI. Trimming cost V 8 bases and J 2 bases, with 15 bases left between them. The CDR3 has 14 amino acids. CDR3 protein: CASSMMARNTEAFF. The CDR3 region has the DNA TGTGCCAGCTCCATGATGGCGCGAAACACTGAAGCTTTCTTT.

Concerning this clonotype: A clone one base away is much larger, so this may be a read error. V is TRBV5-1 and J is TRBJ2-6; D is unresolved. The CDR3 is made up of 15 amino acids. Trimming cost V 5 bases and J 5 bases, with 14 bases left between them. The germline V gene has CDR1 SGHRS and CDR2 YFSETQ. The CDR3 nucleotides read TGCGCCAGCAGTGAAGGAGATATAAGGGCCAACGTCCTGACTTTC. This codes for CASSEGDIRANVLTF.

This rearrangement joins TRBV15 to TRBJ1-1, with TRBD1 as a possible D gene (5 bases). This CDR3 region has 14 residues. Trimming removed 0 bases from V and 5 bases from J, with 10 bases in between. Germline V gene lookup returns CDR1 LNHNV and CDR2 YYDKDF (reference sequence). CDR3: CATSRDARDTEAFF. In nucleotides, the CDR3 is TGTGCCACCAGCAGAGATGCCAGGGATACTGAAGCTTTCTTT.

A few counts support this clonotype. The chain is built from TRBV29-1 and TRBJ1-2; TRBD1 might be the D (5 bases). The CDR3 length is 11 residues. Trimming removed 7 bases at V and 8 bases at J, with 14 bases between. Per the germline V gene, CDR1 is SQVTM and CDR2 is ANQGSEA. CDR3 coding DNA: TGCAGCGCTTCCGAGGGGAGAGGCTACACCTTC. It specifies CSASEGRGYTF. Drawing the rest from reference TRBV29-1 and TRBJ1-2, the complete variable domain is SAVISQKPSRDICQRGTSLTIQCQVDSQVTMMFWYRQQPGQSLTLIATANQGSEATYESGFVIDKFPISRPNLTFSTLTVSNMSPEDSSIYLCSASEGRGYTFGSGTRLTVV.

This clonotype has ten or more counts. V usage is TRBV2 and J usage is TRBJ2-7; perhaps D is TRBD1 or TRBD2 (5 bases each). Germline CDR1 reads SNHLY; CDR2 reads FYNNEI. CDR3 length: 13 residues. Trimming left V 8 bases short and J 7 bases short, with 18 bases between. DNA of the CDR3: TGTGCCAGCGGTACAGGACTTGGCCGGGAGCAGTACGTC. This encodes CASGTGLGREQYV.

The J gene is TRBJ2-5, the V gene TRBV15; TRBD1 is a possible D gene (6 bases). Germline V gives CDR1 LNHNV, CDR2 YYDKDF (reference sequence). The CDR3 totals 18 residues. Deletions cut 1 base from V and 2 bases from J, with 20 bases between. In nucleotides, the CDR3 is TGTGCCACCAGCAGAGCCCCCTCCCCGTCGGGACAACAAGAGACCCAGTACTTC. Amino acids: CATSRAPSPSGQQETQYF.

V usage is TRBV10-3 and J usage is TRBJ2-7, with 7 positions matching TRBD1. After removal of 3 bases from V and 3 bases from J, the junction contained 2 bases not matched to a gene. The germline gives CDR1 ENHRY, CDR2 SYGVKD. The CDR3 extends over 13 amino acids. CDR3 nucleotide sequence: TGTGCCATCAGTGACAGGGGGTTCTACGAGCAGTACTTC. Translating gives CAISDRGFYEQYF.